Following are 5 T cell receptor beta chains from one sample sequenced in a study of T cells in Graves' hyperthyroidism and ophthalmopathy (dated by TCRdb to the late 2010s). To prepare the library, multiplex PCR was applied. The sequencing machine was an Illumina HiSeq 2000. The TCR beta CDR3 regions were amplified from RNA transcripts. The first round of RT-PCR for the TCR CDR3 was performed with the HTBI primer set and the Qiagen OneStep RT-PCR kit. TCRdb redid the processing of the public reads, applying fastp at Q25 and MiXCR, and retained in-frame beta chains. Each entry is one CDR3 protein sequence, shown with its most common DNA and genes. The sample table holds fewer than 650,000 distinct CDR3 sequences, of which approximately 15% were seen once. Of the sample, over 11% falls within the top ten clones. The specimen sequenced was blood. The receptor source for this set is a woman aged 40 to 55 with Graves' hyperthyroidism.

The chain uses TRBV7-9 and TRBJ2-7, with 11 bases fitting TRBD2. V lost 5 bases and J lost 5; bases outside the gene matches: 8. Germline CDR1 SEHNR, CDR2 FQNEAQ (reference sequence). The CDR3 extends over 15 amino acids. This chain's CDR3 is CASSQLAGGPNEQYF. For the CDR3, the DNA is TGTGCCAGCAGCCAATTAGCGGGAGGGCCGAACGAGCAGTACTTC.

The chain combines TRBV5-8 with TRBJ1-2, with D tentatively TRBD1 (5 bases). Germline V gives CDR1 SGHTS, CDR2 YDEGEE. Trimming took 4 bases from V and 7 from J, leaving 17 bases between them. The CDR3 totals 14 residues. CDR3 sequence: CASSLAGRDAGYTF. The CDR3 DNA reads TGTGCCAGCAGCCTGGCGGGCAGGGATGCTGGCTACACCTTC.

This clonotype was seen repeatedly, ten times or more. The chain has TRBV28 and TRBJ2-6; 8 nucleotides align to TRBD1. Trimming at V came to 2 bases and at J to 1 base, leaving 7 bases not matched to a gene. Germline V gives CDR1 MDHEN, CDR2 SYDVKM. The CDR3 extends over 18 amino acids. CDR3: CASSLGGQGSSGANVLTF. The CDR3 nucleotides are TGTGCCAGCAGTTTAGGCGGACAGGGTTCATCTGGGGCCAACGTCCTGACTTTC.

The table lists this clonotype with many counts. The chain employs TRBV6-1 and TRBJ2-1; D unresolved. Germline V gene sequence: CDR1 MNHNS, CDR2 SASEGT. The CDR3 length is 13 residues. V shed 5 bases and J shed 8 bases, with 13 bases lying between them. The CDR3 reads CASSPTVGDEQFF. CDR3 in DNA: TGTGCCAGCAGTCCTACAGTAGGCGATGAGCAGTTCTTC.

This clonotype was counted at least ten times. CDR3 coding DNA: TGTGCCAGCAGCCAAGTGGGGGCGGGACAGCCCCAGCATTTT. Protein: CASSQVGAGQPQHF. The chain recombines TRBV3-1 with TRBJ1-5, with a tentative D call TRBD1 (6 bases). This CDR3 has 14 residues. Per the germline V gene, CDR1 is LGHDT and CDR2 is YNNKEL (reference sequence). Trimming stripped 1 base from V and 7 bases from J, with 11 bases between.